This TCR beta chain was recorded in a study of T cell responses to AZD1222 COVID-19 vaccine. The CDR3 contains 13 residues. Germline CDR1 MNHEY, CDR2 SVGAGI. With 9 bases removed from V and 4 bases from J, the gap between germline ends came to 15 bases. Here immunoSEQ multiplex PCR was the method, and the copy in TCRdb shows in-frame clones only, minus some. The sample has about 160,000 clones; 88% are singletons. General observations from the study: Breadth and depth of Spike-specific TCRs rose after two AZD1222 doses. The donors showed a predominance of white British ancestry and of females, with possible underestimation of clonal diversity. Repertoires were obtained only post-peak T cell response. Reportedly, close to half of spike-specific TCRs are directed against unmutated variant regions.

A note on this clone: Its target is unknown.

The chain has TRBV6-5 and TRBJ1-1; TRBD1 is a possible D gene (5 bases). The input for sequencing was peripheral blood, taken 28 days after the second AZD1222 dose. The TCR was taken from an adult who received the AZD1222 COVID-19 vaccine. CDR3 region: CASRTGGGTEAFF. CDR3 bases: TGTGCCAGTAGGACGGGGGGAGGCACTGAAGCTTTCTTT.